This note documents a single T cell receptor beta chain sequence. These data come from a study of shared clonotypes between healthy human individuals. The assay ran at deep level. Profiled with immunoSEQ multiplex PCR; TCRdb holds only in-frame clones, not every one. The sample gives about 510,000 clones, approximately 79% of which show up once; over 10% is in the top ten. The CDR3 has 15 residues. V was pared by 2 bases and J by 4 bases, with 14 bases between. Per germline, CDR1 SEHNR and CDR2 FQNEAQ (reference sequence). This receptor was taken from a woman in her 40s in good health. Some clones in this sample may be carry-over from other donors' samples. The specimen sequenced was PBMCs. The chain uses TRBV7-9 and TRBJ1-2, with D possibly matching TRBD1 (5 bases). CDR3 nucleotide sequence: TGTGCCAGCAGCTTACCCCGGCGGGGGGGCTATGGCTACACCTTC. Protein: CASSLPRRGGYGYTF.